This T cell receptor (beta chain) was documented in a study of beta chain features in type 1 diabetes. Study information: There was similarity between patients and healthy donors in age, gender and cell yields. Study results and limitations: The VDJ junctions of type 1 diabetes patients carried fewer insertions and more deletions. For cells with high TCR expression, cDNA sequencing could yield over-representation.

In regard to this clone: The antigen is not known.

Sorting gave populations that all exceeded 98% purity. Trimming took 4 bases from V and 8 from J; bases not matched to a gene: 16. The CDR3 contains 17 residues. Germline V gene data show CDR1 as MGHRA and CDR2 as YSYEKL. The authors reverse transcribed all of the isolated RNA, so sequencing captured expressed TCRB transcripts. Some clones are missing from TCRdb's copy, which holds only in-frame ones; the method was immunoSEQ multiplex PCR. The table has about 150,000 clones, roughly a tenth seen once. This chain uses TRBV4-1 with TRBJ2-3; TRBD2 aligns across 9 bases. The source material was central memory CD4+ T cells from blood. This TCR came from a young man in good health. CDR3 region: CASSLSLAGPPPSTQYF. The CDR3 coding sequence is TGCGCCAGCAGCCTTTCCCTAGCGGGGCCCCCTCCGAGTACGCAGTATTTT.